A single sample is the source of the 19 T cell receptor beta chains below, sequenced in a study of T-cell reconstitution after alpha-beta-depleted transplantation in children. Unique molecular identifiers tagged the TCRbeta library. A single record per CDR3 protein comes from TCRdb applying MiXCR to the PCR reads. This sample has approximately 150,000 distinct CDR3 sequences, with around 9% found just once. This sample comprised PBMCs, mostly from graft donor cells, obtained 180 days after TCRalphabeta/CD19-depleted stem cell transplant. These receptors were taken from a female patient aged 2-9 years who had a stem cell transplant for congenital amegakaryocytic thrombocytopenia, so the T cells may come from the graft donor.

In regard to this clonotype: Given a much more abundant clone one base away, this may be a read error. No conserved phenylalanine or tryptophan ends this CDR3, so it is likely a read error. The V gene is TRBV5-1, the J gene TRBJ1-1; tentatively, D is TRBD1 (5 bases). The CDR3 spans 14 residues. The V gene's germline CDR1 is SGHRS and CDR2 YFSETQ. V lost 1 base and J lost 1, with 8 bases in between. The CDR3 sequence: CASSLPTGNTEAFL. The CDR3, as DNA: TGCGCCAGCAGCTTGCCCACAGGGAACACTGAAGCTTTCTTA.

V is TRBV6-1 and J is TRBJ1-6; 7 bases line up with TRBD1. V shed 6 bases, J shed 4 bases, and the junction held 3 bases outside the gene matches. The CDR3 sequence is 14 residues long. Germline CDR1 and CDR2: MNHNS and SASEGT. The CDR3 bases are TGTGCCAGCAGGGGGACAGCATATAATTCACCCCTCCACTTT. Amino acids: CASRGTAYNSPLHF.

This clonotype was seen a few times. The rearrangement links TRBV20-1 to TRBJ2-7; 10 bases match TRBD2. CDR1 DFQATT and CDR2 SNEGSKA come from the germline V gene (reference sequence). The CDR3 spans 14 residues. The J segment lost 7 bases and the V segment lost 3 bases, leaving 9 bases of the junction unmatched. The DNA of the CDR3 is TGCAGTGCTAGTTATCGAGCGGGAGGGAGGGAGCAGTACTTC. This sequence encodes CSASYRAGGREQYF.

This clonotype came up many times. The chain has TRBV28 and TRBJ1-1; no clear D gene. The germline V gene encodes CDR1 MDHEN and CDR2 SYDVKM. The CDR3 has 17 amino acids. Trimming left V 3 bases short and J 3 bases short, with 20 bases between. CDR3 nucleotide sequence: TGTGCCAGCAGTTTTTTAAGGTTAGGGAGGACGTACACTGAAGCTTTCTTT. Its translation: CASSFLRLGRTYTEAFF. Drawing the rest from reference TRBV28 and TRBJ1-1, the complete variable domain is DVKVTQSSRYLVKRTGEKVFLECVQDMDHENMFWYRQDPGLGLRLIYFSYDVKMKEKGDIPEGYSVSREKKERFSLILESASTNQTSMYLCASSFLRLGRTYTEAFFGQGTRLTVV.

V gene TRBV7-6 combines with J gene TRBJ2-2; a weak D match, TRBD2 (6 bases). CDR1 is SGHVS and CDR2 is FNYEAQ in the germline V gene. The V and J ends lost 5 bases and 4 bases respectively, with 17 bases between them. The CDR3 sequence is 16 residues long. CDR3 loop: CASSRSRRGSTGELFF. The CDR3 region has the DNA TGTGCCAGCAGCCGTAGCCGCCGGGGGAGCACCGGGGAGCTGTTTTTT.

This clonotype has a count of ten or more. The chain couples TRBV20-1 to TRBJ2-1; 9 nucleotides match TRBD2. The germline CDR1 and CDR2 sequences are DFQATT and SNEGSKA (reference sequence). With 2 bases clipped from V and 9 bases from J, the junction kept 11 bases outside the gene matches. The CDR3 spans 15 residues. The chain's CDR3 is CSARPSLAGDREQFF. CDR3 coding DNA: TGCAGTGCTAGACCCAGTTTAGCGGGAGATCGTGAGCAGTTCTTC.

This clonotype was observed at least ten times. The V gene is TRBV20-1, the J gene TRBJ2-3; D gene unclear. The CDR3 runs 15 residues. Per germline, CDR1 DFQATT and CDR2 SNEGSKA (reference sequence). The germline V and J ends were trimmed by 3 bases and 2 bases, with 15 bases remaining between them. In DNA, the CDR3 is TGCAGTGCTAGTGTAGAGTTGGGGATCACAGATACGCAGTATTTT. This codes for CSASVELGITDTQYF.

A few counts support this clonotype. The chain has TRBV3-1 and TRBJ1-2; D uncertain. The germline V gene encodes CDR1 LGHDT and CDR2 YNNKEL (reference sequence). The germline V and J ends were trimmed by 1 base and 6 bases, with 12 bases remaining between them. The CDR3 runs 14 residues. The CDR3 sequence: CASSQGELRNGYTF. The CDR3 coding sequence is TGTGCCAGCAGCCAAGGTGAGCTTAGAAATGGCTACACCTTC.

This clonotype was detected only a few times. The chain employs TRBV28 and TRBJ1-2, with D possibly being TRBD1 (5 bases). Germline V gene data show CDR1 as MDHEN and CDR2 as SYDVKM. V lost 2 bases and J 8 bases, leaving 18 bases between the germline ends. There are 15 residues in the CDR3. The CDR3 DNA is TGTGCCAGCAGTTTACACTCATCATCCAGGGAGGGCTACACCTTC. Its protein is CASSLHSSSREGYTF.

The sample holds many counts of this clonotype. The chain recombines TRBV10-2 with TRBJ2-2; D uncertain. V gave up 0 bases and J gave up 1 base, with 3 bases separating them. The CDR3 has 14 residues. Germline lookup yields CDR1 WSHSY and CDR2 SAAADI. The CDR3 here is CASSESMNTGELFF. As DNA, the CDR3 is TGCGCCAGCAGTGAGTCCATGAACACCGGGGAGCTGTTTTTT.

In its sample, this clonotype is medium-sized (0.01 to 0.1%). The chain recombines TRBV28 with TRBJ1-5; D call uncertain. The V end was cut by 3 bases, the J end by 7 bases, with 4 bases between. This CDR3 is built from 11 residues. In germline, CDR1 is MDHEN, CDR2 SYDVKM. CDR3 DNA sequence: TGTGCCAGCAGTTTTAAACAGCCCCAGCATTTT. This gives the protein CASSFKQPQHF.

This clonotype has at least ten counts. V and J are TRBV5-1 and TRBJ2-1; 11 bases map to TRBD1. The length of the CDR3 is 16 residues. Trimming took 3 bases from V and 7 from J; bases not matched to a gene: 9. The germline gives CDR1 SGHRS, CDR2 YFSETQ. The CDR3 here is CASSYSDRGRSNEQFF. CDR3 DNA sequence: TGCGCCAGCAGCTACTCGGACAGGGGGCGTTCTAATGAGCAGTTCTTC.

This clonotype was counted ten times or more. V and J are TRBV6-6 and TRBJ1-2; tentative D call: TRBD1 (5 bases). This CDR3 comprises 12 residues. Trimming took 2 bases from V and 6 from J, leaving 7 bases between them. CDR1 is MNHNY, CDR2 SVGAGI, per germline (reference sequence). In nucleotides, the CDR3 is TGTGCCAGCAGTTACAGGGGTGATGGCTACACCTTC. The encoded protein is CASSYRGDGYTF.

The CDR3, as DNA: TGCAGTGCACCTACTAGCGGGAAAACCTCTAGGACAGATACGCAGTATTTT. It translates to CSAPTSGKTSRTDTQYF. The rearrangement joins TRBV20-1 to TRBJ2-3; 10 positions agree with TRBD2. The ends lost 6 bases at V and 3 bases at J; junction bases unmatched: 15. The CDR3 extends over 17 amino acids. Germline V gene data show CDR1 as DFQATT and CDR2 as SNEGSKA (reference sequence).

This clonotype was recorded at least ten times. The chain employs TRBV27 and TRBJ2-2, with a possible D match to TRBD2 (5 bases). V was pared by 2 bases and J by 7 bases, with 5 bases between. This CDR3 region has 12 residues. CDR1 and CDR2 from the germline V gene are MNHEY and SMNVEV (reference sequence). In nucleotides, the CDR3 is TGTGCCAGCAGTTTAGGAGGCGGGGAGCTGTTTTTT. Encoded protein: CASSLGGGELFF.

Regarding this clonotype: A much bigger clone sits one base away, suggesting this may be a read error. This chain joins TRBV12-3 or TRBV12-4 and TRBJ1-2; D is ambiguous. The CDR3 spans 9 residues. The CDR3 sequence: CAGRSGYTF. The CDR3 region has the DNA TGTGCCGGCAGGTCTGGCTACACCTTC.

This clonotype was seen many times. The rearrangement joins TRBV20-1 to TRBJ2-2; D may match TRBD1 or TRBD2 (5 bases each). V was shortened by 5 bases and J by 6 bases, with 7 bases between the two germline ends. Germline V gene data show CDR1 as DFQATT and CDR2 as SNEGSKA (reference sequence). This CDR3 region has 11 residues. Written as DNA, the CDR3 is TGCAGTGCTGGGGGTCCCGGGGAGCTGTTTTTT. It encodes CSAGGPGELFF.

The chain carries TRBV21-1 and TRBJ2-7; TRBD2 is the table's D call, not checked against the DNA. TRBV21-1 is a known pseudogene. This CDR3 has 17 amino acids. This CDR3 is CASSKGLAGGWGYEQYF. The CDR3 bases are TGTGCCAGCAGCAAGGGACTAGCGGGAGGTTGGGGGTACGAGCAGTACTTC.

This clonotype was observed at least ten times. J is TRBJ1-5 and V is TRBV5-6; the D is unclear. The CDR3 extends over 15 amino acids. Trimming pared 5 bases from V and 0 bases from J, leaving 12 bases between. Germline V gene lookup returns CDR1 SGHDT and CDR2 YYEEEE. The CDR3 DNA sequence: TGTGCCAGCAGGTACTGGTCTTTTAGCAATCAGCCCCAGCATTTT. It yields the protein CASRYWSFSNQPQHF.